The rows below give T cell receptor beta chains drawn from one sample of a study of shared clonotypes between healthy human individuals. Generated by immunoSEQ multiplex PCR, the TCRdb table keeps only in-frame clones and is missing some. The table records 950,000 to 1,100,000 clones, roughly 75% of them present only once. The material sequenced was memory CD4+ T cells sorted from blood. These TCRs come from a man younger than 35 in good health. CDR3s include the opening cysteine and the closing phenylalanine or tryptophan. Each record gives: V gene, D gene, CDR3 length, J gene, clone size, CDR3 protein, CDR3 DNA. The D gene is left open where the match is weak. The listing skips clone size in some rows; elsewhere it reads once, few, many or a size class.

v_call: TRBV19; d_call: NA; cdr3_length: 15; j_call: TRBJ1-5; clone_size: NA; cdr3_aa: CASSWARSSNQPQHF; cdr3_nt: TGTGCCAGTAGTTGGGCAAGGAGTAGCAATCAGCCCCAGCATTTT
v_call: TRBV27; d_call: TRBD2; cdr3_length: 16; j_call: TRBJ2-3; clone_size: NA; cdr3_aa: CASRRLGLAVTDTQYF; cdr3_nt: TGTGCCAGCAGGCGCCTCGGACTAGCGGTCACAGATACGCAGTATTTT
v_call: TRBV30; d_call: NA; cdr3_length: 12; j_call: TRBJ1-2; clone_size: NA; cdr3_aa: CAWDRANYGYTF; cdr3_nt: TGTGCCTGGGACAGAGCTAACTATGGCTACACCTTC
v_call: TRBV6-1; d_call: TRBD2; cdr3_length: 14; j_call: TRBJ2-7; clone_size: NA; cdr3_aa: CASTEGTISYEQYF; cdr3_nt: TGTGCCAGCACCGAAGGGACTATCTCCTACGAGCAGTACTTC
v_call: TRBV5-1; d_call: TRBD2; cdr3_length: 15; j_call: TRBJ2-1; clone_size: NA; cdr3_aa: CASSLPGLAENEQFF; cdr3_nt: TGCGCCAGCAGCTTACCGGGACTAGCCGAAAATGAGCAGTTCTTC
v_call: TRBV5-1; d_call: NA; cdr3_length: 14; j_call: TRBJ2-7; clone_size: once; cdr3_aa: CASSWGDSTYEQYF; cdr3_nt: TGCGCCAGCAGCTGGGGGGACAGCACCTACGAGCAGTACTTC
v_call: TRBV5-1; d_call: NA; cdr3_length: 13; j_call: TRBJ1-4; clone_size: NA; cdr3_aa: CASSPGPGEKLFF; cdr3_nt: TGCGCCAGCAGCCCTGGACCCGGGGAAAAACTGTTTTTT
v_call: TRBV2; d_call: TRBD1; cdr3_length: 15; j_call: TRBJ2-3; clone_size: NA; cdr3_aa: CASSWRQGGTDTQYF; cdr3_nt: TGTGCCAGCAGTTGGCGACAGGGGGGCACAGATACGCAGTATTTT
v_call: TRBV2; d_call: TRBD2; cdr3_length: 15; j_call: TRBJ2-3; clone_size: NA; cdr3_aa: CASTRLAGFTDTQYF; cdr3_nt: TGTGCCAGCACTAGACTAGCGGGATTCACAGATACGCAGTATTTT
v_call: TRBV30; d_call: TRBD2; cdr3_length: 16; j_call: TRBJ2-3; clone_size: few; cdr3_aa: CAWSVNAGGPTDTQYF; cdr3_nt: TGTGCCTGGAGTGTAAACGCGGGGGGACCGACAGATACGCAGTATTTT
v_call: TRBV6-1; d_call: NA; cdr3_length: 15; j_call: TRBJ1-6; clone_size: few; cdr3_aa: CASRIDSSYNSPLHF; cdr3_nt: TGTGCCAGCCGGATAGATAGCTCCTATAATTCACCCCTCCACTTT
v_call: TRBV5-1; d_call: NA; cdr3_length: 15; j_call: TRBJ2-5; clone_size: NA; cdr3_aa: CASSLGVLNQETQYF; cdr3_nt: TGCGCCAGCAGCTTGGGGGTGCTCAACCAAGAGACCCAGTACTTC
v_call: TRBV5-1; d_call: TRBD1; cdr3_length: 14; j_call: TRBJ1-4; clone_size: NA; cdr3_aa: CASGTQGAGEKLFF; cdr3_nt: TGCGCCAGCGGGACCCAGGGGGCTGGTGAAAAACTGTTTTTT
v_call: TRBV21-1; d_call: NA; cdr3_length: 16; j_call: TRBJ2-7; clone_size: once; cdr3_aa: CASSERSGREDYEQYF; cdr3_nt: TGTGCCAGCAGTGAACGGAGCGGGAGGGAAGACTACGAGCAGTACTTC
v_call: TRBV4-3; d_call: NA; cdr3_length: 14; j_call: TRBJ2-4; clone_size: NA; cdr3_aa: CASSHQGTKNIQYF; cdr3_nt: TGCGCCAGCAGCCACCAGGGAACCAAAAACATTCAGTACTTC
v_call: TRBV7-9; d_call: TRBD2; cdr3_length: 17; j_call: TRBJ2-1; clone_size: NA; cdr3_aa: CASSSSVGTSGYNEQFF; cdr3_nt: TGTGCCAGCAGCTCCTCAGTAGGGACTAGCGGATACAATGAGCAGTTCTTC
v_call: TRBV10-3; d_call: TRBD2; cdr3_length: 12; j_call: TRBJ2-7; clone_size: NA; cdr3_aa: CASGTSYYEQYF; cdr3_nt: TGTGCCAGCGGGACTAGCTATTACGAGCAGTACTTC
v_call: TRBV7-2; d_call: NA; cdr3_length: 15; j_call: TRBJ1-4; clone_size: NA; cdr3_aa: CASSLTTGRGEKLFF; cdr3_nt: TGTGCCAGCAGTCTCACTACGGGGAGGGGTGAAAAACTGTTTTTT
v_call: TRBV10-3; d_call: TRBD2; cdr3_length: 15; j_call: TRBJ2-2; clone_size: NA; cdr3_aa: CAISGLAQNTGELFF; cdr3_nt: TGTGCCATCAGTGGACTAGCGCAGAACACCGGGGAGCTGTTTTTT
v_call: TRBV10-2; d_call: TRBD1; cdr3_length: 13; j_call: TRBJ2-5; clone_size: NA; cdr3_aa: CASSGQWKETQYF; cdr3_nt: TGCGCCAGCTCGGGACAGTGGAAAGAGACCCAGTACTTC
v_call: TRBV11-2; d_call: TRBD1; cdr3_length: 13; j_call: TRBJ1-2; clone_size: NA; cdr3_aa: CASSLTGGNGYTF; cdr3_nt: TGTGCCAGCAGCTTAACAGGGGGCAATGGCTACACCTTC
v_call: TRBV7-9; d_call: NA; cdr3_length: 15; j_call: TRBJ1-2; clone_size: many; cdr3_aa: CASSLGGQGLYGYTF; cdr3_nt: TGTGCCAGCAGCTTAGGCGGCCAGGGGCTCTACGGCTACACCTTC
v_call: TRBV5-1; d_call: TRBD2; cdr3_length: 14; j_call: TRBJ2-7; clone_size: NA; cdr3_aa: CASSLLPSGEEQYF; cdr3_nt: TGCGCCAGCAGCTTATTACCTAGCGGCGAGGAGCAGTACTTC
v_call: TRBV18; d_call: NA; cdr3_length: 14; j_call: TRBJ1-2; clone_size: NA; cdr3_aa: CASSPPLQGNGYTF; cdr3_nt: TGTGCCAGCTCACCTCCGCTACAGGGTAATGGCTACACCTTC
v_call: TRBV18; d_call: NA; cdr3_length: 13; j_call: TRBJ2-2; clone_size: few; cdr3_aa: CASSGGLTGELFF; cdr3_nt: TGTGCCAGCTCCGGCGGACTGACCGGGGAGCTGTTTTTT
v_call: TRBV6-4; d_call: NA; cdr3_length: 12; j_call: TRBJ2-5; clone_size: NA; cdr3_aa: CASRYRQETQYF; cdr3_nt: TGTGCCAGCAGATATAGACAAGAGACCCAGTACTTC
v_call: TRBV6-6; d_call: NA; cdr3_length: 14; j_call: TRBJ2-2; clone_size: NA; cdr3_aa: CASKGLLNTGELFF; cdr3_nt: TGTGCCAGTAAGGGACTCTTGAACACCGGGGAGCTGTTTTTT
v_call: TRBV19; d_call: NA; cdr3_length: 15; j_call: TRBJ2-2; clone_size: NA; cdr3_aa: CASSIRELYTGELFF; cdr3_nt: TGTGCCAGTAGTATCCGGGAGTTGTACACCGGGGAGCTGTTTTTT
v_call: TRBV7-9; d_call: NA; cdr3_length: 14; j_call: TRBJ2-5; clone_size: NA; cdr3_aa: CASTTIGVAETQYF; cdr3_nt: TGTGCCAGCACCACGATTGGGGTTGCAGAGACCCAGTACTTC
v_call: TRBV7-6; d_call: NA; cdr3_length: 14; j_call: TRBJ1-3; clone_size: NA; cdr3_aa: CASSPGSSGNTIYF; cdr3_nt: TGTGCCAGCAGCCCCGGAAGCTCTGGAAACACCATATATTTT
v_call: TRBV7-2; d_call: NA; cdr3_length: 16; j_call: TRBJ1-1; clone_size: NA; cdr3_aa: CASSLARVGMNTEAFF; cdr3_nt: TGTGCCAGCAGCTTAGCACGGGTGGGCATGAACACTGAAGCTTTCTTT
v_call: TRBV6-1; d_call: NA; cdr3_length: 15; j_call: TRBJ2-1; clone_size: NA; cdr3_aa: CASSEVGLGRGEQFF; cdr3_nt: TGTGCCAGCAGTGAAGTAGGGTTAGGGAGAGGTGAGCAGTTCTTC
v_call: TRBV7-9; d_call: TRBD2; cdr3_length: 15; j_call: TRBJ2-5; clone_size: few; cdr3_aa: CASSIRLAAQETQYF; cdr3_nt: TGTGCCAGCAGCATTAGACTAGCGGCGCAAGAGACCCAGTACTTC
v_call: TRBV10-3; d_call: NA; cdr3_length: 17; j_call: TRBJ2-5; clone_size: NA; cdr3_aa: CAISDTVAGKGQETQYF; cdr3_nt: TGTGCCATCAGTGATACTGTCGCGGGGAAGGGGCAAGAGACCCAGTACTTC
v_call: TRBV7-9; d_call: TRBD2; cdr3_length: 16; j_call: TRBJ2-3; clone_size: few; cdr3_aa: CASSFGLSGEGDTQYF; cdr3_nt: TGTGCCAGCAGCTTCGGGCTAAGCGGGGAGGGAGATACGCAGTATTTT
v_call: TRBV19; d_call: NA; cdr3_length: 14; j_call: TRBJ2-7; clone_size: NA; cdr3_aa: CASSIRRISYEQYF; cdr3_nt: TGTGCCAGTAGTATAAGGCGCATCTCCTACGAGCAGTACTTC
v_call: TRBV5-4; d_call: NA; cdr3_length: 12; j_call: TRBJ2-1; clone_size: NA; cdr3_aa: CASSLGNNEQFF; cdr3_nt: TGTGCCAGCAGCTTGGGAAACAATGAGCAGTTCTTC
v_call: TRBV30; d_call: TRBD2; cdr3_length: 16; j_call: TRBJ2-7; clone_size: NA; cdr3_aa: CAWTQPGLAGPYEQYF; cdr3_nt: TGTGCCTGGACACAACCGGGACTAGCGGGACCCTACGAGCAGTACTTC
v_call: TRBV30; d_call: NA; cdr3_length: 11; j_call: TRBJ1-4; clone_size: NA; cdr3_aa: CAWSGAGDTSF; cdr3_nt: TGTGCCTGGAGTGGAGCAGGTGACACCTCTTTT
v_call: TRBV5-1; d_call: NA; cdr3_length: 13; j_call: TRBJ2-7; clone_size: few; cdr3_aa: CASSLGQKYEQYF; cdr3_nt: TGCGCCAGCAGCTTGGGACAGAAATACGAGCAGTACTTC